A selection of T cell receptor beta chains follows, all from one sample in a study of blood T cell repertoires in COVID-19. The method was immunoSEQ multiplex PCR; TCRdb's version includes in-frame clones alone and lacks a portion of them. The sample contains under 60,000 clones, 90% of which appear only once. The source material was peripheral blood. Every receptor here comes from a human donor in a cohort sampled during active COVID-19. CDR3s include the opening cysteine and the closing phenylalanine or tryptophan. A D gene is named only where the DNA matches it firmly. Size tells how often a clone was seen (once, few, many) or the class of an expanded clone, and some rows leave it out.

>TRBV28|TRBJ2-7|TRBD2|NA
CASSFQPPPASGLAVYEQYF
TGTGCCAGCAGTTTTCAACCCCCACCCGCCTCGGGACTAGCGGTCTACGAGCAGTACTTC
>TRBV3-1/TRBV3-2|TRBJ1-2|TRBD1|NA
CASSIQGARGYTF
TGTGCCAGCTCAATACAGGGGGCACGAGGCTACACCTTC
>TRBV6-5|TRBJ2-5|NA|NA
CASRLGHGPQETQYF
TGTGCCAGCAGGCTAGGACACGGACCCCAAGAGACCCAGTACTTC
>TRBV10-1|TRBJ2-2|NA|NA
CASSEFSGAGGMIYTGELFF
TGCGCCAGCAGTGAGTTCAGCGGGGCAGGGGGCATGATTTACACCGGGGAGCTGTTTTTT
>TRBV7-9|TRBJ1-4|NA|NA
CASSRGSANEKLFF
TGTGCCAGCAGCCGAGGTTCGGCTAATGAAAAACTGTTTTTT
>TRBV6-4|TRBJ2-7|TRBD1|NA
CASSDSTGTERRKAYEQYF
TGTGCCAGCAGTGACTCCACCGGGACAGAAAGGAGAAAAGCCTACGAGCAGTACTTC
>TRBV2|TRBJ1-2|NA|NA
CASTPLEIGAGYTF
TGTGCCAGCACCCCACTCGAAATTGGAGCTGGCTACACCTTC
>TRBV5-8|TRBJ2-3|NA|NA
CASSLATGARTDTQYF
TGTGCCAGCAGCTTGGCGACAGGAGCGCGCACAGATACGCAGTATTTT
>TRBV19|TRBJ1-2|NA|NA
CASISESYGYTF
TGTGCCAGTATTTCGGAGAGCTATGGCTACACCTTC
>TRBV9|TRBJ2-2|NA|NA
CASSVSPRGIGPGELFF
TGTGCCAGCAGCGTCTCCCCTAGGGGGATAGGTCCCGGGGAGCTGTTTTTT
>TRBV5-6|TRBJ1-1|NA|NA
CASSLGGRGIGEAFF
TGTGCCAGCAGCTTGGGCGGCAGGGGTATTGGTGAAGCTTTCTTT
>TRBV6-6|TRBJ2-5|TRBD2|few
CASNPAGEETQYF
TGTGCCAGCAACCCAGCGGGAGAAGAGACCCAGTACTTC
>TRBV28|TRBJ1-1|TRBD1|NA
CASSLRQGQVWTEAFF
TGTGCCAGCAGTCTACGACAGGGGCAGGTTTGGACTGAAGCTTTCTTT
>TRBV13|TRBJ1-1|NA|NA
CASSLGADRPTEAFF
TGTGCCAGCAGCTTAGGTGCGGACAGACCCACTGAAGCTTTCTTT
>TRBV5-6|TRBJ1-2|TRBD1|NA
CASSLQGADYGYTF
TGTGCCAGCAGCTTACAGGGGGCGGACTATGGCTACACCTTC
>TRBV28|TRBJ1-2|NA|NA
CASSFVPDAAGYGYTF
TGTGCCAGCAGTTTTGTCCCGGACGCTGCGGGTTATGGCTACACCTTC
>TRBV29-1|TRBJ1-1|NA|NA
CSARNRGPEAFF
TGCAGCGCCCGAAATAGGGGCCCTGAAGCTTTCTTT
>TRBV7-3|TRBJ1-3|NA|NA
CASSLSGDGGNTIYF
TGTGCCAGCAGCTTGAGCGGGGACGGCGGAAACACCATATATTTT
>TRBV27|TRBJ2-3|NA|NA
CASSPGQFPDTQYF
TGTGCCAGCAGTCCAGGACAGTTCCCAGATACGCAGTATTTT
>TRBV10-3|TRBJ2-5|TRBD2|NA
CAISDQGGFSETQYF
TGTGCCATCAGTGATCAGGGAGGGTTTTCGGAGACCCAGTACTTC
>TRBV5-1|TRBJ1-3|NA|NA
CASSLGPISGNTIYF
TGCGCCAGCAGCTTGGGGCCGATCTCTGGAAACACCATATATTTT
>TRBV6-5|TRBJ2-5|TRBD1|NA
CASRYGTGEGETQYF
TGTGCCAGCAGATACGGGACAGGTGAAGGGGAGACCCAGTACTTC
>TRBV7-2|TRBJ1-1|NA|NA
CASSLTLANTEAFF
TGTGCCAGCAGCCTGACTCTCGCGAACACTGAAGCTTTCTTT
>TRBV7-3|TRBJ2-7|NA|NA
CASSLEGGDEQYF
TGTGCCAGCAGCTTAGAGGGCGGGGACGAGCAGTACTTC
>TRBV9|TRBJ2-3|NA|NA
CASSVGIGADTQYF
TGTGCCAGCAGCGTCGGGATAGGCGCAGATACGCAGTATTTT
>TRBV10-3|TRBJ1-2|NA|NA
CAISVEFGNYGYTF
TGTGCCATCAGTGTGGAGTTCGGCAACTATGGCTACACCTTC
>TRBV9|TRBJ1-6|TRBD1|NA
CASSGKVGGHRYAPLHF
TGTGCCAGCAGCGGCAAGGTAGGGGGCCATCGGTATGCACCCCTCCACTTT
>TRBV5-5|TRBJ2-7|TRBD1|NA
CASSRQGRMAEQYF
TGTGCCAGCAGCAGACAGGGTCGAATGGCCGAGCAGTACTTC
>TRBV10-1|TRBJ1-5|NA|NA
CASSAEGQPQHF
TGCGCCAGCAGTGCGGAGGGCCAGCCCCAGCATTTT
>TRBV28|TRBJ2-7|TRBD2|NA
CASRDGLAGPYEQYF
TGTGCCAGCAGGGACGGACTAGCGGGCCCCTACGAGCAGTACTTC
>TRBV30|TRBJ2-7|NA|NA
CAWSVGPGEREQYF
TGTGCCTGGAGTGTAGGGCCAGGGGAGCGCGAGCAGTACTTC
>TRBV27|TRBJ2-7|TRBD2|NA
CASSLSRGLAGASSYEQYF
TGTGCCAGCAGTTTATCGAGGGGACTAGCGGGAGCGAGCTCCTACGAGCAGTACTTC
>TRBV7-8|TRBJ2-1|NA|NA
CASSAAGQSYNEQFF
TGTGCCAGCAGCGCAGCCGGACAGTCCTACAATGAGCAGTTCTTC
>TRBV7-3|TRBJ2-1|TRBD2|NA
CASSLGLAGEQFF
TGTGCCAGCAGCTTGGGACTAGCGGGAGAGCAGTTCTTC
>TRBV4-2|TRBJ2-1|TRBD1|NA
CASSQDLGGRGSSYNEQFF
TGTGCCAGCAGCCAAGATCTAGGGGGCAGGGGGAGCTCCTACAATGAGCAGTTCTTC
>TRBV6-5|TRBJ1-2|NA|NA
CASLPGTFESGYTF
TGTGCCAGCCTCCCTGGGACATTTGAGTCCGGCTACACCTTC
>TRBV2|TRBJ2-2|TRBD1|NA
CASSEAQGARELFF
TGTGCCAGCAGTGAAGCACAGGGGGCGAGGGAGCTGTTTTTT
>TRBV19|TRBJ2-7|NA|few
CASTKTTASYEQYF
TGTGCCAGTACGAAAACGACTGCCTCCTACGAGCAGTACTTC
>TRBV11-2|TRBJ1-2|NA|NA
CASYRLNYGYTF
TGTGCCAGCTACAGGCTTAACTATGGCTACACCTTC
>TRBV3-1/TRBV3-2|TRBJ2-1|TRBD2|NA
CASTGTSGNSEQFF
TGTGCCAGCACCGGGACTAGCGGTAACTCTGAGCAGTTCTTC
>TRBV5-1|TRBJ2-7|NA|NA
CASSFGRTIDEQYF
TGCGCCAGCAGTTTTGGGAGGACCATAGACGAGCAGTACTTC
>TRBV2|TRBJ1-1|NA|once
CASSEFGDLNTEAFF
TGTGCCAGCAGTGAGTTCGGGGATCTGAACACTGAAGCTTTCTTT
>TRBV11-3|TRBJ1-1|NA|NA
CASSSDVGGTEAFF
TGTGCCAGCAGCTCCGATGTAGGGGGCACTGAAGCTTTCTTT
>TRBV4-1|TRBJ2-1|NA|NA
CASSQGWQGREREQFF
TGCGCCAGCAGCCAAGGGTGGCAGGGTCGGGAGCGGGAGCAGTTCTTC
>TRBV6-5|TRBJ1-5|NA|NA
CASTQDGDSNQPQHF
TGTGCCAGCACCCAAGACGGGGATAGCAATCAGCCCCAGCATTTT
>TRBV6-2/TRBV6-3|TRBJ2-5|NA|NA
CASSYLDWQETQYF
TGTGCCAGCAGTTACCTGGACTGGCAAGAGACCCAGTACTTC
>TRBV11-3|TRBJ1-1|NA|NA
CASSSPRSSLNTEAFF
TGTGCCAGCAGCTCCCCGCGATCCTCCCTGAACACTGAAGCTTTCTTT
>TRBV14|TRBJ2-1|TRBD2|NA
CASSQDPGRVSEQFF
TGTGCCAGCAGCCAAGATCCCGGGAGGGTCTCGGAGCAGTTCTTC
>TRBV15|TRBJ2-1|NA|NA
CATSRDVRVNNEQFF
TGTGCCACCAGCAGAGATGTGCGGGTAAACAATGAGCAGTTCTTC
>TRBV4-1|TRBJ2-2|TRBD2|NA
CASSQGGRPRGGELFF
TGCGCCAGCAGCCAAGGCGGGAGGCCCCGAGGCGGGGAGCTGTTTTTT
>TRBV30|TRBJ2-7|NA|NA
CAWKPGPSSYEQYF
TGTGCCTGGAAACCAGGGCCCAGCTCCTACGAGCAGTACTTC
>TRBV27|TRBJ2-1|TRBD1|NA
CASSLQGVINEQFF
TGTGCCAGCAGTTTGCAGGGGGTTATCAATGAGCAGTTCTTC
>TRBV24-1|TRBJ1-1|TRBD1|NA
CATRDRGRGTEAFF
TGTGCCACCAGGGACAGGGGGCGCGGGACTGAAGCTTTCTTT
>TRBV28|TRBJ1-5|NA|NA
CASSSGTAKKPQHF
TGTGCCAGCAGTTCCGGGACTGCAAAAAAACCCCAGCATTTT
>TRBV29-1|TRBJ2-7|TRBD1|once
CSGQGQNSYEQYF
TGCAGCGGACAGGGACAGAACTCCTACGAGCAGTACTTC
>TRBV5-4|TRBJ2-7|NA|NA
CASSLGGQLFYEQYF
TGTGCCAGCAGCTTGGGGGGACAACTGTTCTACGAGCAGTACTTC
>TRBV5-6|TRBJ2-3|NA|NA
CASSLELVDPQYF
TGTGCCAGCAGCTTGGAACTGGTAGATCCGCAGTATTTT
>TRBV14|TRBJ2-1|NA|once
CASRPNTSLRSGEQFF
TGTGCCAGCAGACCGAATACTAGTTTAAGGAGTGGTGAGCAGTTCTTC